Listed here are 9 T cell receptor beta chains from one sample, sequenced in a study of blood T cells in healthy people across ages. Then a second PCR, running roughly 6 to 11 cycles, was carried out with a sample-barcoded 5' primer and a J-beta primer mix. TCRdb processed the 5' RACE reads anew with MiXCR; each CDR3 protein has one entry. The sample contains about 720,000 distinct CDR3 sequences, 22% of which appear only once. Sequences were obtained from blood. All receptors come from a man between 65 and 85 years old in good health.

The V gene is TRBV3-1, the J gene TRBJ1-1; D may be TRBD1 (5 bases). CDR3 size: 15 residues. The V gene's germline CDR1 is LGHDT and CDR2 YNNKEL (reference sequence). V was shortened by 3 bases and J by 4 bases, with 15 bases between the two germline ends. CDR3 residues: CASSQGRRAATEAFF. As DNA, the CDR3 is TGTGCCAGCAGCCAGGGGCGCAGGGCGGCCACTGAAGCTTTCTTT.

The chain joins TRBV5-1 to TRBJ2-5; 14 bases line up with TRBD2. This CDR3 comprises 16 residues. V was clipped by 4 bases and J by 5 bases; unmatched bases: 7. Germline CDR1 and CDR2: SGHRS and YFSETQ. CDR3 DNA: TGCGCCAGCAGCCAGACTAGCGGGAGGGCCGTGGAGACCCAGTACTTC. Protein sequence: CASSQTSGRAVETQYF.

The V gene is TRBV7-9, the J gene TRBJ2-7; tentative D call: TRBD1 (6 bases). Germline V CDR1 and CDR2: SEHNR, FQNEAQ (reference sequence). CDR3 length equals 15 residues. The germline V and J ends were trimmed by 1 base and 5 bases, with 15 bases remaining between them. The CDR3 loop is CASSLGGHPTHEQYF. The CDR3 bases are TGTGCCAGCAGCTTAGGGGGACACCCTACTCACGAGCAGTACTTC.

Many counts were recorded for this clonotype. The chain has TRBV2 and TRBJ2-3, with 11 nucleotides matching TRBD2. Germline CDR1 SNHLY, CDR2 FYNNEI. Trimming removed 1 base from V and 6 bases from J; junction bases left unmatched: 9. This CDR3 contains 17 residues. CDR3 in amino acids: CASSEVRGLAAPDTQYF. The CDR3 bases are TGTGCCAGCAGTGAAGTAAGGGGACTAGCGGCGCCGGATACGCAGTATTTT.

The chain couples TRBV10-3 to TRBJ1-1; TRBD1 is a possible D gene (6 bases). CDR3 length equals 14 residues. Germline values: CDR1 ENHRY, CDR2 SYGVKD. The V end was cut by 6 bases, the J end by 1 base, with 12 bases between. This CDR3 reads CAISYDRTNTEAFF. CDR3 coding DNA: TGTGCCATCAGCTATGACAGGACGAACACTGAAGCTTTCTTT.

The gene calls are TRBV10-3 and TRBJ2-1; 12 bases line up with TRBD2. The CDR3 covers 15 residues. V was clipped by 6 bases and J by 5 bases; unmatched bases: 5. Germline CDR1 ENHRY, CDR2 SYGVKD. CDR3 sequence: CAISLTSGGNNEQFF. Here the CDR3 DNA reads TGTGCCATCAGCCTAACTAGCGGGGGGAACAATGAGCAGTTCTTC.

The rearrangement links TRBV20-1 to TRBJ1-2, with TRBD1 as a possible D gene (5 bases). The CDR3 has 12 residues. The V gene's germline CDR1 is DFQATT and CDR2 SNEGSKA (reference sequence). Trimming left V 3 bases short and J 3 bases short, with 8 bases between. CDR3 sequence reads: CSARGTDYGYTF. CDR3 nucleotides: TGCAGTGCTAGGGGGACCGACTATGGCTACACCTTC.

This clonotype has more than one count but fewer than ten. This chain uses TRBV5-1 with TRBJ2-7; 7 bases align to TRBD1. CDR3 length equals 14 residues. CDR1 and CDR2 from the germline V gene are SGHRS and YFSETQ. Germline trimming cut 4 bases from V and 4 bases from J; bases unmatched to any gene: 8. The DNA of the CDR3 is TGCGCCAGCAGCACCCTACAGGGGTCGTACGAGCAGTACTTC. Protein: CASSTLQGSYEQYF. Full variable domain (remainder filled in from reference TRBV5-1 and TRBJ2-7): KAGVTQTPRYLIKTRGQQVTLSCSPISGHRSVSWYQQTPGQGLQFLFEYFSETQRNKGNFPGRFSGRQFSNSRSEMNVSTLELGDSALYLCASSTLQGSYEQYFGPGTRLTVT.

This clonotype has a handful of counts. The chain links TRBV20-1 to TRBJ1-4; weak D call: TRBD1 (5 bases). Trimming cost V 7 bases and J 3 bases, with 9 bases left between them. The CDR3 runs to 12 residues. Germline lookup yields CDR1 DFQATT and CDR2 SNEGSKA (reference sequence). CDR3 coding DNA: TGCAGTGTCGGGACCCCTAATGAAAAACTGTTTTTT. Its translation: CSVGTPNEKLFF.